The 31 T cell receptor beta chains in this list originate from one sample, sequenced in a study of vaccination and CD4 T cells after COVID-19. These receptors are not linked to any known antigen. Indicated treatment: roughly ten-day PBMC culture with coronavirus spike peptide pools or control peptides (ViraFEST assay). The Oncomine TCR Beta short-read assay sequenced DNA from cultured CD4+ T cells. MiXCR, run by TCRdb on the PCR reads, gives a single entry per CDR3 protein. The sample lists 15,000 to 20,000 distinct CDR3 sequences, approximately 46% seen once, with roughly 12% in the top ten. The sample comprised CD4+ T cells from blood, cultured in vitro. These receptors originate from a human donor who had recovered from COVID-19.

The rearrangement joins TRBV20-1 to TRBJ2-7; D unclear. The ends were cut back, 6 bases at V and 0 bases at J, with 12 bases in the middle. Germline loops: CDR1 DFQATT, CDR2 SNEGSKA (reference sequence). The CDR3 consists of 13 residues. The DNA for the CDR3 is TGCAGTGCCCTACCAGGAACCTCCTACGAGCAGTACTTC. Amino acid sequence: CSALPGTSYEQYF.

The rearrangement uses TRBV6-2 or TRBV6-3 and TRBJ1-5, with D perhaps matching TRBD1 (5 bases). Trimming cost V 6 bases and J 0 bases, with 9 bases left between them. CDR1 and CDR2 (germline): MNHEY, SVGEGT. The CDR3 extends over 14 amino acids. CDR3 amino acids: CASSYDSSNQPQHF. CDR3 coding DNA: TGTGCCAGCAGCTACGACAGTAGCAATCAGCCCCAGCATTTT.

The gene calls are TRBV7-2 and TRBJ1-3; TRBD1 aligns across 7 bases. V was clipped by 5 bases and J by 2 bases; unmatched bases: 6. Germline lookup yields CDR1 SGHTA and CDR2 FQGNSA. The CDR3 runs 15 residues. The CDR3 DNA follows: TGTGCCAGCAGCCGTGACAGGGCAACTGGAAACACCATATATTTT. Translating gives CASSRDRATGNTIYF.

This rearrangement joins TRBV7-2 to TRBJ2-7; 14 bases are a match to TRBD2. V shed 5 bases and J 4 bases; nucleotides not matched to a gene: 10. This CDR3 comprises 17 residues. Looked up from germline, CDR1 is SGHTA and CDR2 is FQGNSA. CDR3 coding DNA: TGTGCCAGCAGCCTTACTAGACTAGCGGGGGGGTGGTACGAGCAGTACTTC. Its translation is CASSLTRLAGGWYEQYF.

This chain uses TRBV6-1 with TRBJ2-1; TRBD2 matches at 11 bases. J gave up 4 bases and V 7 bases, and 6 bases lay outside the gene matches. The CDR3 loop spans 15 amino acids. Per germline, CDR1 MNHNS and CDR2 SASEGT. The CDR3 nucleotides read TGTGCCAGCACCAAGCCTAGCGGGGGGTACAATGAGCAGTTCTTC. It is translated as CASTKPSGGYNEQFF.

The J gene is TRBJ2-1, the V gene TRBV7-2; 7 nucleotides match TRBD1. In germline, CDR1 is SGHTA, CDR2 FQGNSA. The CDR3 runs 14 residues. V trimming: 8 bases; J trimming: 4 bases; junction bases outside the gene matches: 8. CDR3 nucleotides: TGTGCCAGCGGTAATGGCAGGGGGTACAATGAGCAGTTCTTC. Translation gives CASGNGRGYNEQFF.

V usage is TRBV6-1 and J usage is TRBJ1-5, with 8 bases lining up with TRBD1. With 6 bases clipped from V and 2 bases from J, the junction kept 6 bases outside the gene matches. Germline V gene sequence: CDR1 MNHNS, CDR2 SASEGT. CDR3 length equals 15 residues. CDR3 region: CASRRTGQGNQPQHF. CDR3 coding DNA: TGTGCCAGCAGACGGACAGGGCAGGGCAATCAGCCCCAGCATTTT.

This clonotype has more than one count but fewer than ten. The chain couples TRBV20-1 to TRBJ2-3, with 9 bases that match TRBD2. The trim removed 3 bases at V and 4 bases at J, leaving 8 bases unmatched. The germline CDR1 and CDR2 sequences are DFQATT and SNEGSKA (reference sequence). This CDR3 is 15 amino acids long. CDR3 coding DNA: TGCAGTGCTAGCGCCGGGACTAGCACCGCAGATACGCAGTATTTT. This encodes CSASAGTSTADTQYF.

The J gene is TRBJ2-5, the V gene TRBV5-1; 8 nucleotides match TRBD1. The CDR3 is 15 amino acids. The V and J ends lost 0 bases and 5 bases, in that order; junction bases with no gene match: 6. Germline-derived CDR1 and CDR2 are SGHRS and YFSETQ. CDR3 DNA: TGCGCCAGCAGCTTGGGCCGGACAGGGAAGGAGACCCAGTACTTC. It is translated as CASSLGRTGKETQYF.

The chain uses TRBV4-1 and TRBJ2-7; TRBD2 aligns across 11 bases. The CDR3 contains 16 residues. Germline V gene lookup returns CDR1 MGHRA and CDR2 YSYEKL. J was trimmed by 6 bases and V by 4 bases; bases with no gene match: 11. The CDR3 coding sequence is TGCGCCAGCAGCCCCCTTCCGCCGGGACTAGCGGTCGAGCAGTACTTC. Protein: CASSPLPPGLAVEQYF.

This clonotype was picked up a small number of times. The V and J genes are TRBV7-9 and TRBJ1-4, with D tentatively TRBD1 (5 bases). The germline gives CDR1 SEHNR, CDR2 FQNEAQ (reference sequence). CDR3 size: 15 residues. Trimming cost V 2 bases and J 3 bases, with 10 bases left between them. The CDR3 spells CASSLWTGPNEKLFF. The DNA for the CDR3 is TGTGCCAGCAGCTTATGGACGGGACCTAATGAAAAACTGTTTTTT.

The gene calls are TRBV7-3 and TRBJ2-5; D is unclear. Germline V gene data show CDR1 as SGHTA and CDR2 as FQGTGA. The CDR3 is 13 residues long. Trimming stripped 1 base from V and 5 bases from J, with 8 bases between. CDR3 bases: TGTGCCAGCAGCTTAATTACCGGGGAGACCCAGTACTTC. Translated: CASSLITGETQYF.

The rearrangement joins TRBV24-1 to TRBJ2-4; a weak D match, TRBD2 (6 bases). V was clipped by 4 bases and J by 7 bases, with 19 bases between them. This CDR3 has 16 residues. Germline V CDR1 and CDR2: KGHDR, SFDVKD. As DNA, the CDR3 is TGTGCCACCAGTGACCCCGGGGCAGCAGGAGGGAACATTCAGTACTTC. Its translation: CATSDPGAAGGNIQYF.

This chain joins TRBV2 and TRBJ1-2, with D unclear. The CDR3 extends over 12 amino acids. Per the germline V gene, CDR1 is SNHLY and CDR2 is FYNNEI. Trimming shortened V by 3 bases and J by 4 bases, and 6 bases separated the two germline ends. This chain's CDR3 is CASSENGYGYTF. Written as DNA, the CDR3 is TGTGCCAGCAGTGAGAATGGCTATGGCTACACCTTC.

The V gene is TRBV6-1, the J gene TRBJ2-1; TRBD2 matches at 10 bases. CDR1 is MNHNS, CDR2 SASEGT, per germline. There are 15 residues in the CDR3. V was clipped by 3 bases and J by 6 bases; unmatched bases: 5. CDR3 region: CASSDYSGGPNEQFF. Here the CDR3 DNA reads TGTGCCAGCAGTGATTATAGCGGGGGGCCCAATGAGCAGTTCTTC.

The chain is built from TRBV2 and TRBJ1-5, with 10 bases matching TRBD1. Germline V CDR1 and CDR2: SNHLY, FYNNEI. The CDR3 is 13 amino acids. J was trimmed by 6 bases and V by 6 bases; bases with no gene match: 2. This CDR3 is CASRGQGIQPQHF. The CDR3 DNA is TGTGCCAGCAGGGGACAGGGGATTCAGCCCCAGCATTTT.

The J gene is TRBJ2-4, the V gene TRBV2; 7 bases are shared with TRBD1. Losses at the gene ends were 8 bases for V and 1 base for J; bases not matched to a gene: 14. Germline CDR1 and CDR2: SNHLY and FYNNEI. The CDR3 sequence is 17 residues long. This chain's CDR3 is CASRGQVLWLAKNIQYF. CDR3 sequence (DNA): TGTGCCAGCCGAGGACAGGTCCTATGGTTGGCCAAAAACATTCAGTACTTC.

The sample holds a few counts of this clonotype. CDR3 nucleotides: TGTGCCAGTAGTCCAACAGGGGGCACTGAAGCTTTCTTT. This codes for CASSPTGGTEAFF. The chain carries TRBV19 and TRBJ1-1, with 8 bases identical to TRBD1. V lost 5 bases and J lost 4; bases outside the gene matches: 3. CDR1 is LNHDA and CDR2 is SQIVND in the germline V gene (reference sequence). The CDR3 covers 13 residues.

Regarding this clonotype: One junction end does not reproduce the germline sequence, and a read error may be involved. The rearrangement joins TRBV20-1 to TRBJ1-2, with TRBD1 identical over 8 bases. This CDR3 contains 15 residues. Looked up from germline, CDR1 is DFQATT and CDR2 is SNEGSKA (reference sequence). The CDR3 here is CCARDPLGTGVGYTF. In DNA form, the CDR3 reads TGCTGTGCTAGAGATCCGCTCGGGACAGGCGTTGGCTACACCTTC.

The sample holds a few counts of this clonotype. CDR3 residues: CASTPSGGSKETQYF. The CDR3 DNA is TGTGCCAGTACCCCGTCCGGGGGGAGCAAAGAGACCCAGTACTTC. The chain couples TRBV19 to TRBJ2-5; the match to TRBD2 covers 7 bases. CDR1 LNHDA and CDR2 SQIVND come from the germline V gene (reference sequence). The CDR3 consists of 15 residues. Losses at the gene ends were 7 bases for V and 3 bases for J; bases not matched to a gene: 11. The full variable domain, its missing parts supplied by reference TRBV19 and TRBJ2-5, is DGGITQSPKYLFRKEGQNVTLSCEQNLNHDAMYWYRQDPGQGLRLIYYSQIVNDFQKGDIAEGYSVSREKKESFPLTVTSAQKNPTAFYLCASTPSGGSKETQYFGPGTRLLVL.

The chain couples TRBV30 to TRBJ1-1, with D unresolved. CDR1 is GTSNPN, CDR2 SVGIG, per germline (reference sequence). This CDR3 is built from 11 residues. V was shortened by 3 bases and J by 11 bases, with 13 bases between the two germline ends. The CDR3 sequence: CAWSPFSNAFF. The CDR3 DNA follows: TGTGCCTGGAGCCCCTTCTCCAATGCTTTCTTT.

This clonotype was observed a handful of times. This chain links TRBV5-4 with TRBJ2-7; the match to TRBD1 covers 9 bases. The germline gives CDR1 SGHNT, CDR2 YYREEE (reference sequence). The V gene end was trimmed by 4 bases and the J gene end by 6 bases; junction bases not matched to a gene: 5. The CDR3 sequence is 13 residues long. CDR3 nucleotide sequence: TGTGCCAGCAGCCGGACAGGGGCGTCCGAGCAGTACTTC. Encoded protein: CASSRTGASEQYF.

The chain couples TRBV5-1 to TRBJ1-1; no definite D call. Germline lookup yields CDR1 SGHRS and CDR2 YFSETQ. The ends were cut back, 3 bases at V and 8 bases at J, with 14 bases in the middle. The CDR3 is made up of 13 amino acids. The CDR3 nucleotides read TGCGCCAGCAGCTCCTCGCCTCAGAAAGAAGCTTTCTTT. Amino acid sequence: CASSSSPQKEAFF.

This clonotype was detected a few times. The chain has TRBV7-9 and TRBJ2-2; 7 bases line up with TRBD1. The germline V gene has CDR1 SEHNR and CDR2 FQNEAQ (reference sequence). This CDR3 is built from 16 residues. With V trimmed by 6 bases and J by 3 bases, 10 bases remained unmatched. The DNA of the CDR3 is TGTGCCAGCAGGGTCCGGGGACAGATACACACCGGGGAGCTGTTTTTT. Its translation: CASRVRGQIHTGELFF. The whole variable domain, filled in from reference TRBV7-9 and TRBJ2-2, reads DTGVSQNPRHKITKRGQNVTFRCDPISEHNRLYWYRQTLGQGPEFLTYFQNEAQLEKSRLLSDRFSAERPKGSFSTLEIQRTEQGDSAMYLCASRVRGQIHTGELFFGEGSRLTVL.

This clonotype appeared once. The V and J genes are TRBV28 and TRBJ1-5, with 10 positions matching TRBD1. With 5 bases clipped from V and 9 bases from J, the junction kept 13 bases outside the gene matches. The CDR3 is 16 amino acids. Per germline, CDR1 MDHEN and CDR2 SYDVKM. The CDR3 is CASSPQTGGLRRPQHF. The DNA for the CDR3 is TGTGCCAGCAGTCCTCAGACAGGGGGCCTCCGGCGGCCCCAGCATTTT.

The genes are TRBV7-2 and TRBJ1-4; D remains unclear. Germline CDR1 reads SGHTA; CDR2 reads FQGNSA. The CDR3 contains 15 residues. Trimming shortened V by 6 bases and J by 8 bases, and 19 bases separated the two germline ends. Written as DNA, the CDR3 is TGTGCCAGCAGTACGGCAGAGACCGGACGGGAAAAACTGTTTTTT. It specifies CASSTAETGREKLFF.

The chain's CDR3 is CASSLSNQPQHF. The CDR3 region has the DNA TGTGCCAGCAGCTTAAGCAATCAGCCCCAGCATTTT. The genes are TRBV7-3 and TRBJ1-5; unclear D gene. The V and J ends lost 1 base and 2 bases respectively, with 0 bases between them. From germline, CDR1 is SGHTA and CDR2 FQGTGA. CDR3 length equals 12 residues.

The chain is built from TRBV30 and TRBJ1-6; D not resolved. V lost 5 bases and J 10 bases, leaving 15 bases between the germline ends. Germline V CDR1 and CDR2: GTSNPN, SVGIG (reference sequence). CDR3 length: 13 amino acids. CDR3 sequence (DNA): TGTGCCTGGGTACCGGACGGTCGATCACCCCTCCACTTT. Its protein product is CAWVPDGRSPLHF. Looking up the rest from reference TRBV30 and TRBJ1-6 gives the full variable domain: SQTIHQWPATLVQPVGSPLSLECTVEGTSNPNLYWYRQAAGRGLQLLFYSVGIGQISSEVPQNLSASRPQDRQFILSSKKLLLSDSGFYLCAWVPDGRSPLHFGNGTRLTVT.

The CDR3: CASSRTVYSNQPQHF. Here the CDR3 DNA reads TGTGCCAGCAGTCGGACGGTGTATAGCAATCAGCCCCAGCATTTT. This chain joins TRBV12-3 or TRBV12-4 and TRBJ1-5; D not resolved. CDR3 length: 15 amino acids. With 5 bases removed from V and 0 bases from J, the gap between germline ends came to 11 bases.

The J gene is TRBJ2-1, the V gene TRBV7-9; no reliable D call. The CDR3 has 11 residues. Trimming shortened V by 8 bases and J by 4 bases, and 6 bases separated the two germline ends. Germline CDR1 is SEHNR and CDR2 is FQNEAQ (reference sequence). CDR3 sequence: CASSAYNEQFF. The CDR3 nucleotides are TGTGCCAGCTCTGCATACAATGAGCAGTTCTTC.

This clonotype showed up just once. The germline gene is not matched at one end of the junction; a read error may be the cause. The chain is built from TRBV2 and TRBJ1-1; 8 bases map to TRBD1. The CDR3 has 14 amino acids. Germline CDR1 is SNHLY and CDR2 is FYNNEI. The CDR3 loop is CTSSEDRGNTEAFF. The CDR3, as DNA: TGTACCAGCAGCGAAGACAGGGGGAACACTGAAGCTTTCTTT.